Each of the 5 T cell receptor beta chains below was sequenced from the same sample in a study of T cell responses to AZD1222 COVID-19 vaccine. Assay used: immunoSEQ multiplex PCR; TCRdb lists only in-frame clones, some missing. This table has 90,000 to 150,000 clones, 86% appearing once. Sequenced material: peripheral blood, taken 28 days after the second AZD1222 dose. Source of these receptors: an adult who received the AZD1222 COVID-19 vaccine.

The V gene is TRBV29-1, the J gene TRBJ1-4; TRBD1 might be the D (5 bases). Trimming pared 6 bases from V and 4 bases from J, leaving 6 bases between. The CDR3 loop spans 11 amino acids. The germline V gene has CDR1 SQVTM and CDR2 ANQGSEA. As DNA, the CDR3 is TGCAGCGTGACAGTTAATGAAAAACTGTTTTTT. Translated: CSVTVNEKLFF.

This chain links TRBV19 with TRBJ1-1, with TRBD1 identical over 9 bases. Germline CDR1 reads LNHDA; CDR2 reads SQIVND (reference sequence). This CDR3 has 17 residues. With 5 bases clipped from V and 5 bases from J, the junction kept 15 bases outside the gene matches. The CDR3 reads CASSSPGQGSGWTEAFF. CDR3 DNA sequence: TGTGCCAGTAGTTCTCCGGGACAGGGTTCCGGGTGGACTGAAGCTTTCTTT.

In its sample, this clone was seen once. CDR3 in DNA: TGTGCCAGCAGCTTCTCAGGGGCTGGAAACACCATATATTTT. Protein sequence: CASSFSGAGNTIYF. V usage is TRBV7-2 and J usage is TRBJ1-3; a possible D gene is TRBD1 (6 bases). The V and J ends lost 3 bases and 2 bases respectively, with 8 bases between them. CDR1 SGHTA and CDR2 FQGNSA come from the germline V gene. This CDR3 contains 14 residues. Together with reference TRBV7-2 and TRBJ1-3, the CDR3 gives the full variable domain: GAGVSQSPSNKVTEKGKDVELRCDPISGHTALYWYRQSLGQGLEFLIYFQGNSAPDKSGLPSDRFSAERTGGSVSTLTIQRTQQEDSAVYLCASSFSGAGNTIYFGEGSWLTVV.

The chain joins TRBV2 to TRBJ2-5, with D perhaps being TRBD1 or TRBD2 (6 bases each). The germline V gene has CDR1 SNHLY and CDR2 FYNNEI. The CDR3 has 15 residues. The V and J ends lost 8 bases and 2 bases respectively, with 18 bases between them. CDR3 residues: CASGLWRGTQETQYF. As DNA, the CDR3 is TGTGCCAGCGGCCTTTGGAGGGGGACACAAGAGACCCAGTACTTC.

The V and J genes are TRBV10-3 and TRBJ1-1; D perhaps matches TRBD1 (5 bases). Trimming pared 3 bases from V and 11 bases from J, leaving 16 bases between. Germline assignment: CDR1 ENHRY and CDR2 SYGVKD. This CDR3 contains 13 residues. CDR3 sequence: CAISEGLGTWAFF. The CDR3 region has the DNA TGTGCCATCAGTGAAGGATTGGGGACTTGGGCTTTCTTT.